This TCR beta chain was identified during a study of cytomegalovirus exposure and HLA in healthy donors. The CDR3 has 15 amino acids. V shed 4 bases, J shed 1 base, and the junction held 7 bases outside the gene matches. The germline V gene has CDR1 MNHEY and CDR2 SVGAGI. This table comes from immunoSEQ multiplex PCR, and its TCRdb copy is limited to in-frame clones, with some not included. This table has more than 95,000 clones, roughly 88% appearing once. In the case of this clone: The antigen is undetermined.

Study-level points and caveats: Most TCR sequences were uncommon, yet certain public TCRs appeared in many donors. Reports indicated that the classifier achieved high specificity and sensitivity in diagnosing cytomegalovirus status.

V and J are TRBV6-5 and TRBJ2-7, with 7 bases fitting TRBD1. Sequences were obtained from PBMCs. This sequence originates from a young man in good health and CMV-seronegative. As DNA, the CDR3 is TGTGCCAGCAGTTCCTCAGGGGGTGTTTCCTACGAGCAGTACTTC. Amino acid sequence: CASSSSGGVSYEQYF.